The 28 T cell receptor beta chains given below trace back to one sample, sequenced in a study of beta chain features in type 1 diabetes. TCRB transcripts that were expressed got sequenced, as all of the isolated RNA had been reverse transcribed. Libraries were prepared by immunoSEQ multiplex PCR; TCRdb keeps only in-frame clonotypes and omits some of them. The sample has about 900,000 clones; roughly a sixth are singletons. Sequenced input: naive CD4+ T cells from blood. These receptors all come from a young woman in good health.

This chain uses TRBV7-2 with TRBJ1-5; TRBD1 matches at 7 bases. The germline V gene encodes CDR1 SGHTA and CDR2 FQGNSA. Trimming took 2 bases from V and 3 from J; bases not matched to a gene: 4. The CDR3 is made up of 15 amino acids. CDR3 in amino acids: CASSLTGQFNQPQHF. CDR3 DNA sequence: TGTGCCAGCAGCTTAACGGGACAGTTCAATCAGCCCCAGCATTTT. The entire variable domain, with the rest obtained from reference TRBV7-2 and TRBJ1-5, is as follows: GAGVSQSPSNKVTEKGKDVELRCDPISGHTALYWYRQSLGQGLEFLIYFQGNSAPDKSGLPSDRFSAERTGGSVSTLTIQRTQQEDSAVYLCASSLTGQFNQPQHFGDGTRLSIL.

This clone was seen a few times. This rearrangement joins TRBV7-6 to TRBJ2-6; D gene uncertain. The V end was cut by 1 base, the J end by 0 bases, with 7 bases between. Germline V CDR1 and CDR2: SGHVS, FNYEAQ. The CDR3 covers 16 residues. In DNA, the CDR3 is TGTGCCAGCAGCTTAGAGAGTAGCTCTGGGGCCAACGTCCTGACTTTC. Translating it yields CASSLESSSGANVLTF.

In its sample, this clone was seen a few times. The gene calls are TRBV10-1 and TRBJ2-3, with D maybe TRBD2 (6 bases). The CDR3 spans 12 residues. The germline V gene has CDR1 WNHNN and CDR2 SYGVQD (reference sequence). V was clipped by 3 bases and J by 6 bases, with 7 bases between them. CDR3 coding DNA: TGCGCCAGCAGTGAAGGAGGGGATACGCAGTATTTT. Translated: CASSEGGDTQYF.

V is TRBV11-2 and J is TRBJ2-5; D not certain. Trimming left V 1 base short and J 5 bases short, with 5 bases between. There are 12 residues in the CDR3. Germline CDR1 SGHAT, CDR2 FQNNGV. The CDR3 is CASSLVSETQYF. In DNA, the CDR3 is TGTGCCAGCAGCTTAGTTTCGGAGACCCAGTACTTC.

This chain links TRBV4-3 with TRBJ2-5; no clear D gene. The germline gives CDR1 LGHNA, CDR2 YSLEER. The V end was cut by 5 bases, the J end by 2 bases, with 12 bases between. The CDR3 is made up of 14 amino acids. CDR3 in amino acids: CASSINLVQETQYF. CDR3 DNA: TGCGCCAGCAGCATTAATCTGGTTCAAGAGACCCAGTACTTC.

Many counts were recorded for this clone. The chain is built from TRBV28 and TRBJ2-1; D gene uncertain. Trimming pared 3 bases from V and 6 bases from J, leaving 9 bases between. The CDR3 is 13 residues long. Germline CDR1 reads MDHEN; CDR2 reads SYDVKM. The CDR3 DNA reads as TGTGCCAGCAGTTTGGCCAGGCCCAATGAGCAGTTCTTC. It specifies CASSLARPNEQFF.

The chain carries TRBV25-1 and TRBJ1-1, with D unresolved. The ends were cut back, 7 bases at V and 0 bases at J, with 9 bases in the middle. The CDR3 is 13 residues long. The V gene's germline CDR1 is MGHDK and CDR2 SYGVNS. The CDR3 protein is CASMTSVNTEAFF. CDR3 nucleotide sequence: TGTGCCAGCATGACCAGTGTGAACACTGAAGCTTTCTTT.

The chain uses TRBV10-3 and TRBJ2-1, with TRBD1 matching over 8 bases. The V segment lost 6 bases and the J segment 8 bases; nucleotides outside the gene matches: 12. The CDR3 consists of 15 residues. Germline CDR1 and CDR2: ENHRY and SYGVKD. The CDR3 protein is CAIRRQGIHLDEQFF. The CDR3 DNA follows: TGTGCCATCAGGAGACAGGGGATACACCTCGATGAGCAGTTCTTC.

The chain has TRBV7-2 and TRBJ2-5; 9 bases map to TRBD2. Trimming cost V 5 bases and J 4 bases; bases outside gene matches: 8. CDR1 and CDR2 (germline): SGHTA, FQGNSA. The CDR3 sequence is 15 residues long. The DNA of the CDR3 is TGTGCCAGCAGCCCCAGCGGGAGGAGGGGAGAGACCCAGTACTTC. The encoded protein is CASSPSGRRGETQYF.

Notes on this clone: The identical CDR3 is also encoded by other nucleotide sequences in the sample. The chain joins TRBV9 to TRBJ2-5, with TRBD2 identical over 9 bases. Germline V gene data show CDR1 as SGDLS and CDR2 as YYNGEE. CDR3 length: 15 amino acids. V lost 2 bases to trimming and J lost 1 base; unmatched junction nucleotides: 3. CDR3 DNA sequence: TGTGCCAGCAGCGTCGCGGGAGGGAGCCAAGAGACCCAGTACTTC. Its translation is CASSVAGGSQETQYF.

The chain carries TRBV5-1 and TRBJ2-5; TRBD2 might be the D (6 bases). Per the germline V gene, CDR1 is SGHRS and CDR2 is YFSETQ. Trimming took off 0 bases at V and 5 bases at J, with 14 bases between the two ends. The CDR3 loop spans 15 amino acids. Written as DNA, the CDR3 is TGCGCCAGCAGCTTGGCTAGCTGGCGGGATGAGACCCAGTACTTC. It specifies CASSLASWRDETQYF.

This clone has only a few counts. The rearrangement links TRBV6-5 to TRBJ1-1; the match to TRBD1 covers 8 bases. J gave up 0 bases and V 6 bases, and 3 bases lay outside the gene matches. This CDR3 is built from 14 residues. CDR1 is MNHEY and CDR2 is SVGAGI in the germline V gene. CDR3 coding DNA: TGTGCCAGCAGGACAGGGGCGCTGAACACTGAAGCTTTCTTT. Its protein product is CASRTGALNTEAFF.

A note on this clone: One junction end does not reproduce the germline sequence, and a read error may be involved. The chain is built from TRBV7-7 and TRBJ2-1; weak D call: TRBD2 (6 bases). The germline V gene has CDR1 SSHAT and CDR2 FNYEAQ (reference sequence). CDR3 length equals 15 residues. The CDR3 region is CASSAEGLHYNEQFF. The CDR3 DNA reads as TGTGCTAGCAGCGCGGAGGGTCTCCACTACAATGAGCAGTTCTTC.

This clone was seen only a few times. The same CDR3 can be traced to other DNA sequences in this sample. This rearrangement joins TRBV5-1 to TRBJ2-7; 10 positions agree with TRBD2. Trimming removed 4 bases from V and 2 bases from J; junction bases left unmatched: 3. Germline CDR1 reads SGHRS; CDR2 reads YFSETQ. The CDR3 sequence is 14 residues long. CDR3 in DNA: TGCGCCAGCAGCCCCGGGACTAGCGCCTACGAGCAGTACTTC. It encodes CASSPGTSAYEQYF. Combining the CDR3 with reference TRBV5-1 and TRBJ2-7 gives the whole variable domain KAGVTQTPRYLIKTRGQQVTLSCSPISGHRSVSWYQQTPGQGLQFLFEYFSETQRNKGNFPGRFSGRQFSNSRSEMNVSTLELGDSALYLCASSPGTSAYEQYFGPGTRLTVT.

Only a few counts were recorded for this clone. V is TRBV5-4 and J is TRBJ2-1; TRBD1 agrees at 9 bases. This CDR3 is 15 amino acids long. CDR1 is SGHNT, CDR2 YYREEE, per germline (reference sequence). The J segment lost 8 bases and the V segment lost 1 base, leaving 7 bases of the junction unmatched. The CDR3 sequence: CASSLPGTGLHEQFF. The CDR3 region has the DNA TGTGCCAGCAGCTTGCCCGGGACAGGGTTACATGAGCAGTTCTTC. The variable domain in full, completed from reference TRBV5-4 and TRBJ2-1, reads ETGVTQSPTHLIKTRGQQVTLRCSSQSGHNTVSWYQQALGQGPQFIFQYYREEENGRGNFPPRFSGLQFPNYSSELNVNALELDDSALYLCASSLPGTGLHEQFFGPGTRLTVL.

In the case of this clone: Different DNA sequences within this sample yield the same CDR3. The V and J genes are TRBV18 and TRBJ2-5; D may be TRBD1 (6 bases). Trimming took 0 bases from V and 5 from J, leaving 7 bases between them. Germline values: CDR1 KGHSH, CDR2 LQKENI. CDR3 length: 13 residues. In DNA, the CDR3 is TGTGCCAGCTCACCACCGGGGGCGGAGACCCAGTACTTC. This sequence encodes CASSPPGAETQYF.

The CDR3 spells CASRQGHGYTF. CDR3 coding DNA: TGTGCCAGCAGACAGGGTCATGGCTACACCTTC. V usage is TRBV28 and J usage is TRBJ1-2, with D possibly TRBD1 on 6 matching bases. The CDR3 is 11 residues long. Germline-derived CDR1 and CDR2 are MDHEN and SYDVKM. Trimming took off 6 bases at V and 6 bases at J, with 8 bases between the two ends.

This sequence joins TRBV9 and TRBJ2-3; D not certain. This CDR3 region has 16 residues. V lost 0 bases, J lost 1 base, and 12 bases lay in between. Germline V gene sequence: CDR1 SGDLS, CDR2 YYNGEE. This chain's CDR3 is CASSVAPSYGTDTQYF. The CDR3 DNA follows: TGTGCCAGCAGCGTAGCTCCAAGCTACGGCACAGATACGCAGTATTTT.

The genes are TRBV6-4 and TRBJ2-2; no firm D call. The CDR3 has 15 residues. V gave up 7 bases and J gave up 0 bases, with 12 bases separating them. The germline gives CDR1 MRHNA, CDR2 SNTAGT. CDR3 nucleotide sequence: TGTGCCAGCATGACCCAGCCGACGAACACCGGGGAGCTGTTTTTT. Translated: CASMTQPTNTGELFF.

V and J are TRBV27 and TRBJ2-3; TRBD1 matches at 8 bases. Per the germline V gene, CDR1 is MNHEY and CDR2 is SMNVEV (reference sequence). This CDR3 contains 14 residues. The J segment lost 1 base and the V segment lost 7 bases, leaving 4 bases of the junction unmatched. CDR3 protein: CASTGGRGTDTQYF. The CDR3 DNA reads as TGTGCCAGCACAGGGGGCCGAGGCACAGATACGCAGTATTTT.

The rearrangement joins TRBV19 to TRBJ2-5; TRBD1 is a possible D gene (5 bases). This CDR3 contains 14 residues. The germline CDR1 and CDR2 sequences are LNHDA and SQIVND (reference sequence). V was pared by 2 bases and J by 7 bases, with 14 bases between. The CDR3 loop reads CASSIQGRVGTQYF. CDR3 DNA: TGTGCCAGTAGTATACAGGGAAGGGTGGGGACCCAGTACTTC.

This clone has a handful of counts. This chain connects TRBV4-1 to TRBJ1-2; 8 bases fit TRBD1. CDR3 length: 17 residues. Per the germline V gene, CDR1 is MGHRA and CDR2 is YSYEKL. V dropped 1 base and J dropped 9; count of bases not matched to a gene: 16. The CDR3 region has the DNA TGCGCCAGCAGCCAAGCCGACGCTCCGGACAGGGCTAGGAGCTACACCTTC. It codes for CASSQADAPDRARSYTF.

V and J are TRBV7-2 and TRBJ2-6, with D hard to call. This CDR3 comprises 15 residues. Per germline, CDR1 SGHTA and CDR2 FQGNSA. V was trimmed by 1 base and J by 3 bases, leaving 7 bases between them. DNA of the CDR3: TGTGCCAGCAGCTTAGTGGGCGGTGGGGCCAACGTCCTGACTTTC. It translates to CASSLVGGGANVLTF.

The chain employs TRBV5-4 and TRBJ2-1; D call uncertain. Deletions cut 4 bases from V and 6 bases from J, with 17 bases between. The CDR3 is made up of 15 amino acids. From germline, CDR1 is SGHNT and CDR2 YYREEE (reference sequence). CDR3 bases: TGTGCCAGCAGCCACAGAGCTATCGCCGGCAATGAGCAGTTCTTC. This translates into CASSHRAIAGNEQFF.

The chain carries TRBV5-6 and TRBJ2-2, with TRBD2 matching 14 bases. V was clipped by 1 base and J by 3 bases; unmatched bases: 8. This CDR3 is built from 19 residues. Germline V gives CDR1 SGHDT, CDR2 YYEEEE. The CDR3 nucleotides are TGTGCCAGCAGCTTGTTAGGACTAGCGGGAGGAGAGGACACCGGGGAGCTGTTTTTT. Its protein is CASSLLGLAGGEDTGELFF.

The chain carries TRBV2 and TRBJ2-3, with unresolved D. V was shortened by 7 bases and J by 5 bases, with 16 bases between the two germline ends. The CDR3 length is 14 residues. CDR1 and CDR2 from the germline V gene are SNHLY and FYNNEI. CDR3 protein: CASTVYMSEDTQYF. CDR3 bases: TGTGCCAGCACGGTCTATATGAGTGAAGATACGCAGTATTTT.

The CDR3 DNA reads TGTGCCAGCAGCTTAATCCCGGGGCAGCCCCAGCATTTT. Amino acids: CASSLIPGQPQHF. The chain joins TRBV7-9 to TRBJ1-5, with D unclear. Looked up from germline, CDR1 is SEHNR and CDR2 is FQNEAQ (reference sequence). CDR3 length equals 13 residues. With 2 bases removed from V and 7 bases from J, the gap between germline ends came to 9 bases.

V gene TRBV4-3 combines with J gene TRBJ1-6; 8 bases match TRBD1. Germline CDR1 is LGHNA and CDR2 is YSLEER. With 4 bases clipped from V and 5 bases from J, the junction kept 4 bases outside the gene matches. The CDR3 length is 15 residues. The CDR3 protein is CASSPRGQDNSPLHF. Here the CDR3 DNA reads TGCGCCAGCAGCCCTCGGGGACAGGATAATTCACCCCTCCACTTT.